The rows below give T cell receptor beta chains drawn from one sample of a study of naive and memory T cell subsets. TCRdb independently ran MiXCR on the UMI-ligation and nested PCR reads; one entry per CDR3 protein. Here the sample spans 120,000 to 150,000 distinct CDR3 sequences, about a sixth being singletons. The source material was naive CD4+ T cells from blood. The receptors stem from a human donor in good health. CDR3s include the opening cysteine and the closing phenylalanine or tryptophan. The order of the fields is J gene, V gene, clone size, D gene, CDR3 protein, CDR3 DNA. The D gene is left open where the match is weak. Clone size appears in some rows only: once, few, many, or a class for an expanded clone.

j_call: TRBJ2-2; v_call: TRBV6-2/TRBV6-3; clone_size: NA; d_call: TRBD2; cdr3_aa: CASSTTGLAGGTGELFF; cdr3_nt: TGTGCCAGCAGTACGACGGGACTAGCGGGAGGCACCGGGGAGCTGTTTTTT
j_call: TRBJ2-3; v_call: TRBV7-3; clone_size: few; d_call: TRBD2; cdr3_aa: CASSLTSAGGTDTQYF; cdr3_nt: TGTGCCAGCAGCTTAACGTCAGCGGGAGGTACAGATACGCAGTATTTT
j_call: TRBJ1-3; v_call: TRBV12-3/TRBV12-4; clone_size: few; d_call: NA; cdr3_aa: CASSVQSSGNTIYF; cdr3_nt: TGTGCCAGCAGCGTACAGAGCTCTGGAAACACCATATATTTT
j_call: TRBJ2-7; v_call: TRBV6-1; clone_size: NA; d_call: TRBD1; cdr3_aa: CASSTTGQSGEQYF; cdr3_nt: TGTGCCAGCAGTACGACAGGGCAGTCGGGAGAGCAGTACTTC
j_call: TRBJ2-3; v_call: TRBV7-9; clone_size: few; d_call: NA; cdr3_aa: CASSTTGSTDTQYF; cdr3_nt: TGTGCCAGCAGCACTACGGGTAGCACAGATACGCAGTATTTT
j_call: TRBJ2-1; v_call: TRBV21-1; clone_size: NA; d_call: NA; cdr3_aa: CASSKGLAGEHWQFF; cdr3_nt: TGTGCCAGCAGCAAAGGACTAGCGGGAGAGCATTGGCAGTTCTTC
j_call: TRBJ1-5; v_call: TRBV6-2/TRBV6-3; clone_size: NA; d_call: NA; cdr3_aa: CASSYSIEPQHF; cdr3_nt: TGTGCCAGCAGTTACTCTATCGAGCCCCAGCATTTT
j_call: TRBJ2-1; v_call: TRBV10-3; clone_size: NA; d_call: TRBD2; cdr3_aa: CAIRGGLAANNEQFF; cdr3_nt: TGTGCCATCAGGGGGGGACTAGCGGCAAACAATGAGCAGTTCTTC
j_call: TRBJ2-5; v_call: TRBV10-3; clone_size: NA; d_call: NA; cdr3_aa: CAISWSVAETQYF; cdr3_nt: TGTGCCATCAGTTGGTCCGTAGCAGAGACCCAGTACTTC
j_call: TRBJ2-4; v_call: TRBV2; clone_size: NA; d_call: NA; cdr3_aa: CASSEVDIVHIQYF; cdr3_nt: TGTGCCAGCAGTGAAGTCGACATCGTGCACATTCAGTACTTC
j_call: TRBJ2-3; v_call: TRBV2; clone_size: NA; d_call: NA; cdr3_aa: CASKGTDTQYF; cdr3_nt: TGTGCCAGCAAAGGCACAGATACGCAGTATTTT
j_call: TRBJ2-1; v_call: TRBV4-3; clone_size: NA; d_call: TRBD1; cdr3_aa: CASSQDWGTVNGEQFF; cdr3_nt: TGCGCCAGCAGCCAAGATTGGGGGACAGTTAATGGTGAGCAGTTCTTC
j_call: TRBJ2-2; v_call: TRBV5-4; clone_size: few; d_call: TRBD2; cdr3_aa: CASLKAGGKNTGELFF; cdr3_nt: TGTGCCAGCCTAAAGGCGGGAGGAAAGAACACCGGGGAGCTGTTTTTT
j_call: TRBJ1-5; v_call: TRBV18; clone_size: NA; d_call: NA; cdr3_aa: CASSPSGTLSNQPQHF; cdr3_nt: TGTGCCAGCTCACCATCCGGGACCTTGAGCAATCAGCCCCAGCATTTT
j_call: TRBJ2-3; v_call: TRBV7-3; clone_size: once; d_call: TRBD2; cdr3_aa: CASKRSGMTDTQYF; cdr3_nt: TGTGCCAGCAAGAGAAGCGGGATGACAGATACGCAGTATTTT
j_call: TRBJ2-2; v_call: TRBV24-1; clone_size: few; d_call: NA; cdr3_aa: CATRGNGVTGELFF; cdr3_nt: TGTGCCACCAGGGGGAATGGAGTCACCGGGGAGCTGTTTTTT
j_call: TRBJ2-5; v_call: TRBV27; clone_size: few; d_call: NA; cdr3_aa: CASGSGRTQYF; cdr3_nt: TGTGCCTCGGGTAGCGGTCGGACCCAGTACTTC
j_call: TRBJ2-1; v_call: TRBV19; clone_size: NA; d_call: NA; cdr3_aa: CASSIPGVYSTYNEQFF; cdr3_nt: TGTGCCAGTAGTATTCCAGGGGTCTACTCGACCTACAATGAGCAGTTCTTC
j_call: TRBJ1-5; v_call: TRBV12-3/TRBV12-4; clone_size: NA; d_call: NA; cdr3_aa: CASSLDGPDTGQHF; cdr3_nt: TGTGCCAGCAGTTTAGACGGTCCGGACACCGGCCAGCATTTT
j_call: TRBJ2-7; v_call: TRBV25-1; clone_size: NA; d_call: TRBD1; cdr3_aa: CASSGTGYEQYF; cdr3_nt: TGTGCCAGCAGTGGGACAGGCTACGAGCAGTACTTC
j_call: TRBJ2-1; v_call: TRBV10-3; clone_size: few; d_call: NA; cdr3_aa: CAISGGTVNEQFF; cdr3_nt: TGTGCCATCAGTGGCGGGACAGTCAATGAGCAGTTCTTC
j_call: TRBJ2-1; v_call: TRBV20-1; clone_size: NA; d_call: TRBD2; cdr3_aa: CSGRTSGNNEQFF; cdr3_nt: TGCAGTGGGAGGACTAGCGGGAACAATGAGCAGTTCTTC
j_call: TRBJ2-7; v_call: TRBV27; clone_size: few; d_call: TRBD2; cdr3_aa: CASSSLAGGNEQYF; cdr3_nt: TGTGCCAGCAGTTCACTAGCGGGAGGCAACGAGCAGTACTTC
j_call: TRBJ2-5; v_call: TRBV6-1; clone_size: NA; d_call: TRBD2; cdr3_aa: CASSRTAGSWQQYF; cdr3_nt: TGTGCCAGCAGTCGCACAGCGGGGTCCTGGCAGCAGTACTTC
j_call: TRBJ1-5; v_call: TRBV5-1; clone_size: few; d_call: NA; cdr3_aa: CASSLGPQGNQPQHF; cdr3_nt: TGCGCCAGCAGCTTGGGACCCCAGGGAAATCAGCCCCAGCATTTT
j_call: TRBJ1-5; v_call: TRBV12-3/TRBV12-4; clone_size: few; d_call: NA; cdr3_aa: CASSSLGQPQHF; cdr3_nt: TGTGCCAGCAGCTCTCTCGGCCAGCCCCAGCATTTT
j_call: TRBJ1-5; v_call: TRBV6-2/TRBV6-3; clone_size: NA; d_call: NA; cdr3_aa: CASSYSRVPQHF; cdr3_nt: TGTGCCAGCAGTTACTCGAGGGTCCCCCAGCATTTT
j_call: TRBJ1-6; v_call: TRBV6-1; clone_size: few; d_call: NA; cdr3_aa: CASSEVRPAYSSPLHF; cdr3_nt: TGTGCCAGCAGTGAAGTACGCCCTGCTTATAGTTCACCCCTCCACTTT
j_call: TRBJ2-7; v_call: TRBV9; clone_size: few; d_call: TRBD2; cdr3_aa: CASSATGLAGGEQYF; cdr3_nt: TGTGCCAGCAGCGCCACGGGACTAGCGGGAGGGGAGCAGTACTTC
j_call: TRBJ1-3; v_call: TRBV4-1; clone_size: once; d_call: NA; cdr3_aa: CASSQSYGSGNTIYF; cdr3_nt: TGCGCCAGCAGCCAGTCCTACGGCTCTGGAAACACCATATATTTT